One and the same sample provided the 11 T cell receptor beta chains below, sequenced in a study of T-cell memory formation after mild COVID-19. Each CDR3 protein is one row after TCRdb ran MiXCR on the 5' RACE reads. The sample includes more than 400,000 distinct CDR3 sequences, roughly 18% of them seen just once. Sequenced: PBMCs or a T cell subset sorted from them (not recorded which). The receptors were sampled from an adult woman who had mild COVID-19 (a few samples of this study predate the infection). Cell type and time point are not known.

J is TRBJ1-1 and V is TRBV20-1, with 9 bases matching TRBD1. With 0 bases clipped from V and 1 base from J, the junction kept 3 bases outside the gene matches. The CDR3 spans 15 residues. CDR1 DFQATT and CDR2 SNEGSKA come from the germline V gene (reference sequence). The CDR3, as DNA: TGCAGTGCTAGAGAGAGGGGACAGGGGAACACTGAAGCTTTCTTT. As protein: CSARERGQGNTEAFF.

This clonotype turned up a few times. The chain recombines TRBV7-9 with TRBJ1-3, with 11 bases matching TRBD1. CDR1 is SEHNR and CDR2 is FQNEAQ in the germline V gene (reference sequence). The CDR3 is 18 amino acids. J lost 0 bases, V lost 5 bases, and 9 bases had no gene match. The CDR3 spells CASSRTGGLPFSGNTIYF. Here the CDR3 DNA reads TGTGCCAGCAGCCGGACAGGGGGCCTCCCCTTCTCTGGAAACACCATATATTTT.

This rearrangement joins TRBV6-4 to TRBJ2-5, with D maybe TRBD2 (7 bases). Germline V CDR1 and CDR2: MRHNA, SNTAGT. Between the trimmed V and J ends, which lost 3 bases and 5 bases, there was a span of 16 bases. The CDR3 spans 15 residues. The CDR3 region is CASSDEGGAGETQYF. The CDR3, as DNA: TGTGCCAGCAGTGATGAGGGGGGGGCGGGGGAGACCCAGTACTTC.

The chain carries TRBV7-9 and TRBJ1-2; 11 positions match TRBD1. CDR1 and CDR2 (germline): SEHNR, FQNEAQ (reference sequence). CDR3 length: 17 residues. Unmatched junction bases numbered 5, after V lost 1 base and J lost 1 base. CDR3 region: CASSLGGQGARNYGYTF. CDR3 nucleotide sequence: TGTGCCAGCAGCTTAGGTGGACAGGGGGCGCGTAACTATGGCTACACCTTC.

This clonotype was detected a few times. This chain uses TRBV7-3 with TRBJ1-1; 7 bases agree with TRBD1. V shed 2 bases and J 6 bases; nucleotides not matched to a gene: 6. CDR1 is SGHTA and CDR2 is FQGTGA in the germline V gene. This CDR3 has 14 residues. The CDR3 is CASSLGTADPEAFF. CDR3 coding DNA: TGTGCCAGCAGCTTAGGGACAGCAGATCCTGAAGCTTTCTTT. The variable domain in full, with the rest retrieved from reference TRBV7-3 and TRBJ1-1, is GAGVSQTPSNKVTEKGKYVELRCDPISGHTALYWYRQSLGQGPEFLIYFQGTGAADDSGLPNDRFFAVRPEGSVSTLKIQRTERGDSAVYLCASSLGTADPEAFFGQGTRLTVV.

This clonotype was observed a few times. The chain carries TRBV4-2 and TRBJ1-4; the match to TRBD1 covers 8 bases. This CDR3 contains 15 residues. The J segment lost 5 bases and the V segment lost 4 bases, leaving 6 bases of the junction unmatched. CDR1 LGHNA and CDR2 YNFKEQ come from the germline V gene. As DNA, the CDR3 is TGTGCCAGCAGCCGAACCGGGACAGGCAATGAAAAACTGTTTTTT. Translation gives CASSRTGTGNEKLFF.

This clonotype was found a few times. V is TRBV4-3 and J is TRBJ2-7, with D unclear. The V end was cut by 2 bases, the J end by 3 bases, with 8 bases between. This CDR3 contains 13 residues. CDR1 is LGHNA and CDR2 is YSLEER in the germline V gene. CDR3 DNA sequence: TGCGCCAGCAGCCAATCATACGGCTACGAGCAGTACTTC. It codes for CASSQSYGYEQYF.

The CDR3 DNA follows: TGTGCCAGCATGGGGTCCCTGTGGGCGGGAACTGAAGCTTTCTTT. Translated: CASMGSLWAGTEAFF. J is TRBJ1-1 and V is TRBV2, with no clear D. CDR1 is SNHLY and CDR2 is FYNNEI in the germline V gene. V shed 7 bases and J shed 5 bases, with 20 bases lying between them. The CDR3 extends over 15 amino acids.

The rearrangement links TRBV5-1 to TRBJ1-2; D is possibly TRBD1 (6 bases). The CDR3 consists of 17 residues. The germline V gene has CDR1 SGHRS and CDR2 YFSETQ. V shed 0 bases and J shed 0 bases, with 15 bases lying between them. The chain's CDR3 is CASSLEGQAGPNYGYTF. In nucleotides, the CDR3 is TGCGCCAGCAGCTTGGAGGGACAAGCGGGTCCTAACTATGGCTACACCTTC.

The V call is TRBV11-3, the J call TRBJ1-1, with a tentative D call TRBD1 (5 bases). V lost 1 base and J 5 bases, leaving 17 bases between the germline ends. Looked up from germline, CDR1 is SGHNT and CDR2 is YENEEA. The CDR3 consists of 16 residues. In nucleotides, the CDR3 is TGTGCCAGCAGCTTAGGACTGACAGCGTATGGGACTGAAGCTTTCTTT. This translates into CASSLGLTAYGTEAFF.

This clonotype was observed a few times. The chain combines TRBV27 with TRBJ1-2; 9 bases align to TRBD1. This CDR3 contains 16 residues. V trimming: 7 bases; J trimming: 2 bases; junction bases outside the gene matches: 11. Germline V lookup: CDR1 MNHEY, CDR2 SMNVEV (reference sequence). In DNA form, the CDR3 reads TGTGCCAGCACACGCTCGGGACAGGGTCGGAACTATGGCTACACCTTC. As protein: CASTRSGQGRNYGYTF.